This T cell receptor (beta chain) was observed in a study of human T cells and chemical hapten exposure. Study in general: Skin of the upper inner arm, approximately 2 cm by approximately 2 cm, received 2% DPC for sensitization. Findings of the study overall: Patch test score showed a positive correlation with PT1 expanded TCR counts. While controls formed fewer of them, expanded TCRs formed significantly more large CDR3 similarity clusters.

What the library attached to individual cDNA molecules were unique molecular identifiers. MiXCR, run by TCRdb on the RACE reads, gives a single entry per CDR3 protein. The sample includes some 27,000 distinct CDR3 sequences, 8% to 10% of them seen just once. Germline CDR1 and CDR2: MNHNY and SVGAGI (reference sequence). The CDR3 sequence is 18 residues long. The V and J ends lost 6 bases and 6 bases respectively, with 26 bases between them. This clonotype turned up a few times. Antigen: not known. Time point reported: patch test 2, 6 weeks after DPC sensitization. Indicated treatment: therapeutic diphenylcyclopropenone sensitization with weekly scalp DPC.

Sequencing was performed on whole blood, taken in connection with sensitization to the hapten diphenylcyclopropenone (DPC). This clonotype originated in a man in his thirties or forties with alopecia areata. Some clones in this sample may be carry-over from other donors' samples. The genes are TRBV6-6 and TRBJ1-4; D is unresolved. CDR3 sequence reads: CASRLHTNPAGRDEKLFF. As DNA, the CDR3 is TGTGCCAGCAGATTACACACGAACCCCGCCGGGCGAGATGAAAAACTGTTTTTT.